This T cell receptor beta chain was identified in a study of CD8 T cells in ankylosing spondylitis. General study results and limits: Some of the motif variants had earlier been found in reactive arthritis patients' fluid and blood. Matched synovial fluid from ankylosing spondylitis patients was reported to be enriched for disease-linked clones. A TCR beta motif made of about 8 highly homologous variants seemed typical of ankylosing spondylitis blood. Relatively scarce in peripheral blood, disease-linked clones were CD8+.

This clonotype has more than one count but fewer than ten. Its specificity is unknown. Germline CDR1 and CDR2: GTSNPN and SVGIG (reference sequence). V dropped 3 bases and J dropped 7; count of bases not matched to a gene: 10. The CDR3 has 15 residues. TCRdb redid the calling of the 5' RACE reads with MiXCR, one entry per CDR3 protein. Among 200,000 or so distinct CDR3 sequences listed, 10% to 15% were seen once. The TCR was taken from a female donor with ankylosing spondylitis or in good health (not recorded which). The V and J genes are TRBV30 and TRBJ2-2, with 8 bases that match TRBD1. The sample comprised blood, either unsorted or a sorted T cell fraction (not recorded which). In DNA form, the CDR3 reads TGTGCCTGGAGCGGTGGACAGGGCTATGGCGGGGAGCTGTTTTTT. Its translation is CAWSGGQGYGGELFF.